These 27 T cell receptor beta chains were all obtained from the same sample, sequenced in a study of blood T cell repertoires in COVID-19. Here immunoSEQ multiplex PCR was the method, and the copy in TCRdb shows in-frame clones only, minus some. The table lists fewer than 250,000 clones, about 80% of them singletons. The sequencing input was PBMCs or T cells enriched from blood (not recorded which). These receptors came from a woman in her forties who had been exposed to COVID-19.

This chain's CDR3 is CATLTSGAPTYEQYF. In DNA form, the CDR3 reads TGTGCCACCTTGACTAGCGGGGCCCCCACCTACGAGCAGTACTTC. This chain links TRBV11-2 with TRBJ2-7, with 11 nucleotides matching TRBD2. The CDR3 loop spans 15 amino acids. CDR1 and CDR2 (germline): SGHAT, FQNNGV. Losses at the gene ends were 10 bases for V and 2 bases for J; bases not matched to a gene: 10.

The V call is TRBV19, the J call TRBJ2-3; no definite D call. Germline V gene data show CDR1 as LNHDA and CDR2 as SQIVND (reference sequence). The CDR3 covers 14 residues. Between the trimmed V and J ends, which lost 6 bases and 6 bases, there was a span of 16 bases. CDR3 loop: CASRTRQRSDTQYF. DNA for the CDR3: TGTGCCAGTAGAACCCGACAAAGGTCTGATACGCAGTATTTT. Full variable domain (rest looked up from reference TRBV19 and TRBJ2-3): DGGITQSPKYLFRKEGQNVTLSCEQNLNHDAMYWYRQDPGQGLRLIYYSQIVNDFQKGDIAEGYSVSREKKESFPLTVTSAQKNPTAFYLCASRTRQRSDTQYFGPGTRLTVL.

This chain connects TRBV7-6 to TRBJ2-5; 7 bases are a match to TRBD2. The junction had 14 bases not matched to a gene; V was cut back by 4 bases and J by 9 bases. The germline CDR1 and CDR2 sequences are SGHVS and FNYEAQ. The CDR3 is 15 residues long. The CDR3 loop is CASSSPSSGMVPQYF. CDR3 bases: TGTGCCAGCAGCTCCCCTTCTAGCGGAATGGTTCCCCAGTACTTC.

The chain uses TRBV6-5 and TRBJ1-4; D not certain. The CDR3 covers 15 residues. The germline V gene has CDR1 MNHEY and CDR2 SVGAGI. V shed 4 bases and J shed 0 bases, with 9 bases lying between them. This CDR3 is CASSSRDATNEKLFF. Written as DNA, the CDR3 is TGTGCCAGCAGTTCCCGGGATGCAACTAATGAAAAACTGTTTTTT.

V and J are TRBV2 and TRBJ2-1, with TRBD2 identical over 11 bases. The trim removed 2 bases at V and 4 bases at J, leaving 7 bases unmatched. In germline, CDR1 is SNHLY, CDR2 FYNNEI. The CDR3 runs to 17 residues. DNA for the CDR3: TGTGCCAGCAGTGAACTAGCGGGGGGATCAGGGTACAATGAGCAGTTCTTC. It specifies CASSELAGGSGYNEQFF.

This sequence joins TRBV19 and TRBJ2-7; D not certain. V was cut by 6 bases and J by 1 base, with 25 bases left in between. The CDR3 is 18 amino acids. Germline V gene lookup returns CDR1 LNHDA and CDR2 SQIVND (reference sequence). CDR3 bases: TGTGCCAGTAGCCGCCTAGTGGCACCAGCCGAAAGGTCCTACGAGCAGTACTTC. Its translation is CASSRLVAPAERSYEQYF.

J is TRBJ1-2 and V is TRBV7-3; D is perhaps TRBD1 (5 bases). The germline V gene encodes CDR1 SGHTA and CDR2 FQGTGA. The CDR3 spans 12 residues. V gave up 5 bases and J gave up 13 bases, with 17 bases separating them. The CDR3 coding sequence is TGTGCCAGCAGCCGGGGACCGGGGGTCCTCACCTTC. Its translation: CASSRGPGVLTF.

The chain employs TRBV5-6 and TRBJ1-1, with D uncertain. Trimming pared 0 bases from V and 0 bases from J, leaving 6 bases between. The CDR3 contains 14 residues. From germline, CDR1 is SGHDT and CDR2 YYEEEE. The CDR3 nucleotides read TGTGCCAGCAGCTTGGTGTCTATGAACACTGAAGCTTTCTTT. It yields the protein CASSLVSMNTEAFF.

This clone was observed once. This chain joins TRBV7-9 and TRBJ2-3; 8 nucleotides agree with TRBD2. The CDR3 contains 15 residues. Germline V gene data show CDR1 as SEHNR and CDR2 as FQNEAQ (reference sequence). V shed 5 bases and J 5 bases; nucleotides not matched to a gene: 9. As DNA, the CDR3 is TGTGCCAGCAGCCCCCGGGGGGCGGGAGGAGATACGCAGTATTTT. It specifies CASSPRGAGGDTQYF.

The V and J genes are TRBV9 and TRBJ1-4; 12 nucleotides agree with TRBD1. The CDR3 has 16 residues. Germline V lookup: CDR1 SGDLS, CDR2 YYNGEE. The V gene end was trimmed by 4 bases and the J gene end by 7 bases; junction bases not matched to a gene: 8. CDR3 DNA: TGTGCCAGCAGCCGGGGACAGGGGGCTGAAGGTGAAAAACTGTTTTTT. Translating it yields CASSRGQGAEGEKLFF.

The chain joins TRBV5-5 to TRBJ2-7, with D possibly TRBD2 on 6 matching bases. Germline V CDR1 and CDR2: SGHKS, YYEKEE (reference sequence). The CDR3 length is 15 residues. V was cut by 2 bases and J by 2 bases, with 14 bases left in between. CDR3 DNA sequence: TGTGCCAGCAGCTTCGGGCAGGGAGGCACCTACGAGCAGTACTTC. Its protein product is CASSFGQGGTYEQYF.

The chain couples TRBV3-1 (or the pseudogene TRBV3-2) to TRBJ2-2; a weak D match, TRBD1 (6 bases). Trimming left V 4 bases short and J 5 bases short, with 23 bases between. The length of the CDR3 is 18 residues. In germline, CDR1 is LGHDT, CDR2 YNNKEL (reference sequence). CDR3 nucleotides: TGTGCCAGCAGCCTCCTCTCTTTCCAGGGGCGCGGTACCGGGGAGCTGTTTTTT. Its translation is CASSLLSFQGRGTGELFF.

The chain combines TRBV10-3 with TRBJ1-1; the D is unclear. Between the trimmed V and J ends, which lost 4 bases and 4 bases, there was a span of 7 bases. The CDR3 is 12 amino acids. The germline V gene has CDR1 ENHRY and CDR2 SYGVKD. The DNA of the CDR3 is TGTGCCATCAGTGGGCGGGGCACTGAAGCTTTCTTT. Translation: CAISGRGTEAFF.

V is TRBV18 and J is TRBJ1-1; a weak D match, TRBD1 (5 bases). CDR1 is KGHSH, CDR2 LQKENI, per germline. The CDR3 contains 13 residues. The V end lost 3 bases, the J end lost 6 bases, and 11 bases lay between the germline ends. The CDR3 DNA reads TGTGCCAGCTCACCCCCGGGAGGGGCTGAAGCTTTCTTT. It specifies CASSPPGGAEAFF.

The gene calls are TRBV6-1 and TRBJ2-1; 9 bases are shared with TRBD2. Germline CDR1 is MNHNS and CDR2 is SASEGT. The trim removed 3 bases at V and 9 bases at J, leaving 12 bases unmatched. The CDR3 has 16 amino acids. The CDR3 DNA reads TGTGCCAGCAGTGACTTCTGGGGCGGGGGGGCAGGTGAGCAGTTCTTC. Amino acid sequence: CASSDFWGGGAGEQFF.

The J gene is TRBJ1-3, the V gene TRBV7-8, with D possibly matching TRBD1 (5 bases). Trimming took off 6 bases at V and 4 bases at J, with 13 bases between the two ends. The CDR3 runs 14 residues. The V gene's germline CDR1 is SGHVS and CDR2 FQNEAQ. CDR3 residues: CASSRAGVGNTIYF. DNA of the CDR3: TGTGCCAGCAGTCGCGCGGGGGTGGGAAACACCATATATTTT. The full variable domain, completed using reference TRBV7-8 and TRBJ1-3, is GAGVSQSPRYKVAKRGQDVALRCDPISGHVSLFWYQQALGQGPEFLTYFQNEAQLDKSGLPSDRFFAERPEGSVSTLKIQRTQQEDSAVYLCASSRAGVGNTIYFGEGSWLTVV.

This sequence joins TRBV11-1 and TRBJ1-1, with D possibly matching TRBD1 (6 bases). Germline lookup yields CDR1 SGHAT and CDR2 FQDESV (reference sequence). V gave up 3 bases and J gave up 2 bases, with 13 bases separating them. This CDR3 comprises 15 residues. CDR3 coding DNA: TGTGCCAGCAGCTTCCCCGGGACACTTAACACTGAAGCTTTCTTT. Its protein is CASSFPGTLNTEAFF.

V and J are TRBV18 and TRBJ1-1, with TRBD1 identical over 7 bases. This CDR3 is built from 17 residues. The V gene end was trimmed by 4 bases and the J gene end by 5 bases; junction bases not matched to a gene: 16. CDR1 is KGHSH and CDR2 is LQKENI in the germline V gene. CDR3: CASSRGTGVGGMTEAFF. The CDR3 bases are TGTGCCAGCTCACGAGGAACAGGGGTCGGCGGGATGACTGAAGCTTTCTTT.

V gene TRBV18 combines with J gene TRBJ2-7; weak D call: TRBD1 (5 bases). Trimming took off 2 bases at V and 6 bases at J, with 11 bases between the two ends. CDR1 KGHSH and CDR2 LQKENI come from the germline V gene. The CDR3 totals 13 residues. This CDR3 is CASSPGQGGEQYF. In DNA form, the CDR3 reads TGTGCCAGCTCACCAGGGCAGGGCGGCGAGCAGTACTTC.

This chain uses TRBV5-6 with TRBJ1-4, with D possibly being TRBD1 (5 bases). The ends were cut back, 3 bases at V and 0 bases at J, with 6 bases in the middle. The CDR3 is 14 amino acids. Per the germline V gene, CDR1 is SGHDT and CDR2 is YYEEEE. This CDR3 reads CASSWTTTNEKLFF. CDR3 bases: TGTGCCAGCAGCTGGACAACAACTAATGAAAAACTGTTTTTT.

CDR3 nucleotides: TGTGCCAGCTCCCATCAGGGGCTCTCCGGCTACACCTTC. It yields the protein CASSHQGLSGYTF. The J gene is TRBJ1-2, the V gene TRBV14; TRBD1 is a possible D gene (6 bases). CDR1 is SGHDN, CDR2 FVKESK, per germline. The CDR3 runs 13 residues. V dropped 8 bases and J dropped 8 bases, with 18 bases sitting between them. Supplemented by reference TRBV14 and TRBJ1-2, the full variable domain reads EAGVTQFPSHSVIEKGQTVTLRCDPISGHDNLYWYRRVMGKEIKFLLHFVKESKQDESGMPNNRFLAERTGGTYSTLKVQPAELEDSGVYFCASSHQGLSGYTFGSGTRLTVV.

The V call is TRBV5-1, the J call TRBJ2-1; 12 nucleotides align to TRBD2. After removal of 4 bases from V and 3 bases from J, the junction contained 14 bases not matched to a gene. The length of the CDR3 is 19 residues. CDR1 is SGHRS and CDR2 is YFSETQ in the germline V gene. The CDR3 DNA reads TGCGCCAGCAGCAGGGCCCCCCTAGCGGGGGGGCCGGGCTACAATGAGCAGTTCTTC. It specifies CASSRAPLAGGPGYNEQFF.

The genes are TRBV7-9 and TRBJ2-1; D possibly corresponds to TRBD1 (6 bases). This CDR3 region has 11 residues. The germline CDR1 and CDR2 sequences are SEHNR and FQNEAQ (reference sequence). V gave up 11 bases and J gave up 4 bases, with 9 bases separating them. DNA for the CDR3: TGTGCCCCGGGGACATACAATGAGCAGTTCTTC. Protein: CAPGTYNEQFF.

V is TRBV6-5 and J is TRBJ1-5; 8 nucleotides align to TRBD1. The CDR3 consists of 15 residues. Germline assignment: CDR1 MNHEY and CDR2 SVGAGI. V was pared by 5 bases and J by 3 bases, with 6 bases of the junction left unmatched. The CDR3 DNA reads as TGTGCCAGCAGTCAACAGGGGGAACACAATCAGCCCCAGCATTTT. Its translation: CASSQQGEHNQPQHF.

The J gene is TRBJ1-2, the V gene TRBV7-9; D gene ambiguous. Germline-derived CDR1 and CDR2 are SEHNR and FQNEAQ (reference sequence). The CDR3 length is 17 residues. V lost 5 bases and J lost 4, with 23 bases in between. The CDR3 loop is CASSPLGATENLYGYTF. Written as DNA, the CDR3 is TGTGCCAGCAGCCCCTTGGGAGCTACCGAAAACCTCTATGGCTACACCTTC.

This clone was recorded once. DNA of the CDR3: TGTGCCAGCACCCCGGGGGTTAGCAATCAGCCCCAGCATTTT. It specifies CASTPGVSNQPQHF. The rearrangement joins TRBV28 to TRBJ1-5, with D possibly matching TRBD1 (5 bases). The V and J ends lost 7 bases and 0 bases respectively, with 10 bases between them. Germline V CDR1 and CDR2: MDHEN, SYDVKM. The CDR3 runs to 14 residues. Combining the CDR3 with reference TRBV28 and TRBJ1-5 gives the whole variable domain DVKVTQSSRYLVKRTGEKVFLECVQDMDHENMFWYRQDPGLGLRLIYFSYDVKMKEKGDIPEGYSVSREKKERFSLILESASTNQTSMYLCASTPGVSNQPQHFGDGTRLSIL.

The V call is TRBV5-1, the J call TRBJ1-2; 9 nucleotides line up with TRBD1. CDR1 SGHRS and CDR2 YFSETQ come from the germline V gene. The CDR3 consists of 16 residues. V trimming: 2 bases; J trimming: 6 bases; junction bases outside the gene matches: 11. For the CDR3, the DNA is TGCGCCAGCAGCTTAGGACAGGGGCCAAACTATCATGGCTACACCTTC. It codes for CASSLGQGPNYHGYTF.